These 17 T cell receptor beta chains originate from one sample sequenced in a study of T cells in Graves' hyperthyroidism and ophthalmopathy. The CDR3 regions of TCR beta were amplified from RNA transcripts. A set of HTBI primers served as the primers for a first-round RT-PCR of the TCR CDR3. TCRdb re-called the multiplex PCR reads with MiXCR, one entry per CDR3 protein. Of roughly 530,000 distinct CDR3 sequences in the sample, under 20% were seen once. Sequencing was carried out using blood. The receptors derive from a young woman with Graves' ophthalmopathy.

This sequence joins TRBV19 and TRBJ1-5; no reliable D call. Trimming removed 2 bases at V and 4 bases at J, with 12 bases between. Per the germline V gene, CDR1 is LNHDA and CDR2 is SQIVND (reference sequence). The CDR3 loop spans 15 amino acids. CDR3 residues: CASSISTESNQPQHF. CDR3 DNA sequence: TGTGCCAGTAGTATATCCACGGAATCGAATCAGCCCCAGCATTTT.

This clonotype was seen many times. The CDR3 sequence is CASSEEGPSTGELFF. CDR3 sequence (DNA): TGTGCCAGCAGTGAAGAGGGTCCCAGCACCGGGGAGCTGTTTTTT. The chain combines TRBV6-1 with TRBJ2-2; D is unresolved. The germline gives CDR1 MNHNS, CDR2 SASEGT. This CDR3 is built from 15 residues. V lost 1 base and J 4 bases, leaving 10 bases between the germline ends.

This clonotype has a count of ten or more. V and J are TRBV11-3 and TRBJ2-2; TRBD2 matches 12 bases. V dropped 5 bases and J dropped 1; count of bases not matched to a gene: 5. Germline V gene lookup returns CDR1 SGHNT and CDR2 YENEEA. The CDR3 extends over 17 amino acids. CDR3 nucleotides: TGTGCCAGCAGCCCCGGGACTAGCGGGCTGAACACCGGGGAGCTGTTTTTT. It yields the protein CASSPGTSGLNTGELFF.

As regards this clonotype: A much more abundant neighbour one base away suggests this may be a read error. V gene TRBV28 combines with J gene TRBJ2-1; TRBD1 might be the D (5 bases). The germline CDR1 and CDR2 sequences are MDHEN and SYDVKM. V was clipped by 3 bases and J by 12 bases, with 12 bases between them. The CDR3 has 12 amino acids. The CDR3 protein is CASSLAGPRQFF. The DNA for the CDR3 is TGTGCCAGCAGTTTGGCAGGGCCGAGGCAGTTCTTC.

There are many counts of this clonotype. V usage is TRBV6-1 and J usage is TRBJ2-7, with D possibly being TRBD1 (5 bases). The CDR3 consists of 13 residues. Between the trimmed V and J ends, which lost 8 bases and 5 bases, there was a span of 16 bases. Germline CDR1 and CDR2: MNHNS and SASEGT. The CDR3 here is CASGPQGLDEQYF. The CDR3 DNA follows: TGTGCCAGCGGACCTCAGGGTCTAGACGAGCAGTACTTC.

This clonotype was observed at least ten times. This rearrangement joins TRBV5-1 to TRBJ1-1; 7 bases fit TRBD1. Germline loops: CDR1 SGHRS, CDR2 YFSETQ. Germline trimming cut 0 bases from V and 1 base from J; bases unmatched to any gene: 9. The CDR3 spans 17 residues. Here the CDR3 reads CASSLVEGGPTNTEAFF. The CDR3 DNA follows: TGCGCCAGCAGCTTGGTTGAAGGGGGCCCCACGAACACTGAAGCTTTCTTT.

Only a few counts were recorded for this clonotype. A much larger clone is a single base away; this may be a read error. CDR3 amino acids: CASSGSGRYEQYF. CDR3 DNA: TGTGCCAGCAGTGGCTCGGGGAGGTACGAGCAGTACTTC. The gene calls are TRBV6-1 and TRBJ2-7, with a weak D call TRBD2 (6 bases). V was cut by 4 bases and J by 4 bases, with 11 bases left in between. The CDR3 spans 13 residues. Germline CDR1 is MNHNS and CDR2 is SASEGT.

V gene TRBV6-4 combines with J gene TRBJ1-5; tentative D call: TRBD1 (6 bases). CDR1 is MRHNA, CDR2 SNTAGT, per germline. CDR3 size: 14 residues. Trimming removed 4 bases at V and 2 bases at J, with 9 bases between. The CDR3 reads CASSGGHRNQPQHF. The CDR3 DNA sequence: TGTGCCAGCAGTGGGGGGCACCGCAATCAGCCCCAGCATTTT.

This clonotype has at least ten counts. The rearrangement joins TRBV7-2 to TRBJ2-7; unclear D gene. The CDR3 runs to 16 residues. CDR1 and CDR2 from the germline V gene are SGHTA and FQGNSA. Trimming shortened V by 1 base and J by 0 bases, and 13 bases separated the two germline ends. DNA for the CDR3: TGTGCCAGCAGCTTAGAACCGACTCCGAGCTCCTACGAGCAGTACTTC. It translates to CASSLEPTPSSYEQYF.

The chain is built from TRBV4-1 and TRBJ1-4; 8 nucleotides match TRBD1. With 1 base clipped from V and 8 bases from J, the junction kept 6 bases outside the gene matches. The length of the CDR3 is 15 residues. CDR1 and CDR2 (germline): MGHRA, YSYEKL. The CDR3 region has the DNA TGCGCCAGCAGCCAAGTGGGGACAGGTGGGGAAAAACTGTTTTTT. Protein: CASSQVGTGGEKLFF.

The chain joins TRBV20-1 to TRBJ2-1, with 10 bases matching TRBD1. J lost 5 bases, V lost 1 base, and 5 bases had no gene match. This CDR3 has 15 amino acids. Germline loops: CDR1 DFQATT, CDR2 SNEGSKA (reference sequence). The DNA of the CDR3 is TGCAGTGCTAGAGCGCGGGACAGGGGAAACAATGAGCAGTTCTTC. Translation gives CSARARDRGNNEQFF.

The chain recombines TRBV29-1 with TRBJ2-2; D call uncertain. The V gene lost 4 bases and the J gene lost 4 bases, with 10 bases spanning the gap. The CDR3 covers 13 residues. CDR1 is SQVTM, CDR2 ANQGSEA, per germline. CDR3 sequence: CSVGSPITGELFF. The DNA for the CDR3 is TGCAGCGTTGGCAGCCCAATCACCGGGGAGCTGTTTTTT.

Remarks on this clonotype: The junction departs from germline at one end; a sequencing error may be responsible. This sequence joins TRBV10-3 and TRBJ1-1; tentatively, D is TRBD1 (6 bases). The CDR3 totals 14 residues. CDR1 and CDR2 (germline): ENHRY, SYGVKD. Here the CDR3 reads CATSGGASNTEAFF. The CDR3 DNA sequence: TGTGCCACCAGTGGGGGGGCCTCAAACACTGAAGCTTTCTTT.

The V gene is TRBV20-1, the J gene TRBJ2-7, with D perhaps being TRBD1 or TRBD2 (5 bases each). V was cut by 4 bases and J by 0 bases, with 16 bases left in between. Germline values: CDR1 DFQATT, CDR2 SNEGSKA (reference sequence). The CDR3 runs to 15 residues. CDR3 DNA sequence: TGCAGTGCTACCCCCGGGACCGAGAGCTCCTACGAGCAGTACTTC. Amino acid sequence: CSATPGTESSYEQYF.

This clonotype was recorded at least ten times. The CDR3 nucleotides read TGCAGTGCCCTCAGGGTGGAGGGGATCTCCGAGCAGTACTTC. Its protein product is CSALRVEGISEQYF. This chain uses TRBV20-1 with TRBJ2-7, with D possibly being TRBD2 (6 bases). The ends were cut back, 6 bases at V and 6 bases at J, with 21 bases in the middle. Germline V gene lookup returns CDR1 DFQATT and CDR2 SNEGSKA (reference sequence). This CDR3 is 14 amino acids long.

At least ten counts were recorded for this clonotype. V and J are TRBV6-1 and TRBJ2-3; 9 nucleotides align to TRBD1. V lost 3 bases and J lost 1; bases outside the gene matches: 8. Germline CDR1 and CDR2: MNHNS and SASEGT. This CDR3 comprises 17 residues. CDR3 amino acids: CASSEYTGGSGTDTQYF. CDR3 DNA sequence: TGTGCCAGCAGTGAGTACACAGGGGGCTCGGGCACAGATACGCAGTATTTT.

V gene TRBV7-9 combines with J gene TRBJ2-2; D possibly corresponds to TRBD2 (5 bases). Trimming cost V 1 base and J 6 bases, with 12 bases left between them. The CDR3 spans 15 residues. Germline assignment: CDR1 SEHNR and CDR2 FQNEAQ (reference sequence). The CDR3 DNA reads as TGTGCCAGCAGCTTAGTCGGGGATAACGCCGGGGAGCTGTTTTTT. This translates into CASSLVGDNAGELFF.